This T cell receptor beta chain is drawn from a study of blood T cell repertoires in COVID-19 (dated by TCRdb to about 2020). Broadly, across the study: The collaborator samples originated in the United States, Italy and Spain and spanned the acute and convalescent phases of COVID-19. The prospective study material was composed of cDNA or gDNA derived from T cells, B-cell-depleted T cells, or PBMCs. Deeply sampled blood TCRbeta repertoires from subjects exposed to, actively infected with, or recovered from COVID-19 were included in the dataset. A freely available public database, intended as a resource for researchers studying the immune response to SARS-CoV-2, is where the repertoires were released. Samples came from the ongoing ImmuneRACE study (first 160 participants) plus 1,254 subjects from 6 global collaborators. A de-identified subject ID, COVID-19 status, age in years and sex were almost always included in the sample metadata. HLA class I and class II types, where available, came from metadata supplied by the sample provider rather than from assay-based typing.

At one collaborating source in Seattle, patients were enrolled during active infection and were followed longitudinally through the course of disease. Each collaborating institution followed its own protocols to collect whole blood in K2EDTA tubes. For TCRbeta analysis, collaborators shipped samples as frozen whole blood, isolated PBMCs, or DNA extracted from either of those sample types. Points on this clone: No antigen is known for it. Nothing much larger sits one base from this clone, and base qualities are not available.

Trimming at the junction amounts to 7 bases on V and 7 bases on J, and the germline ends lie 14 bases apart. The CDR3 sequence holds 13 residues, the cysteine and phenylalanine included. The sequence is cut down to CDR3 DNA, 39 bases in frame from base 1. TCRbeta CDR3 regions were amplified from genomic DNA by means of the immunoSEQ Assay, a bias-controlled multiplex PCR. The paper's processing steps were these. Nucleated cell counts per sample were estimated from amplification of reference gene primers within the assay. To quantify the absolute abundance of each unique TCRbeta CDR3 rearrangement, sequence reads were collapsed and filtered. Productive Simpson clonality was computed per sample as the square root of Simpson's diversity index over productive rearrangements. The table was pulled from immuneACCESS by TCRdb, which kept in-frame rearrangements only. Such tables lose some clones; where checked, under half of the loss comes from unresolved V genes, and the rest has no known cause. Clonal size and the V and J genes are those of that table, whereas D and trimming came from the DNA. The table for this sample lists 150,000 to 250,000 clones; around 79% of them were counted only once. In total, the top ten clones hold around 6% of the sample.

Study-wide conclusions, independent of this receptor: The amount of clinical and demographic metadata varied by source and participant and was provided uncurated.

The source material was peripheral blood. This TCR derives from a woman aged 40-49 years with COVID-19, enrolled during active disease. The chain is encoded by TRBV12-3 or TRBV12-4 joined to TRBJ1-5, with TRBD1 as a weak D call on 5 bases. Here the CDR3 is given as CASKSGESQPQHF. The sequence in DNA is TGTGCCAGCAAGTCGGGGGAGAGCCAGCCCCAGCATTTT.